The 11 T cell receptor beta chains below come from one sample, sequenced in a study of Graves' ophthalmopathy and Graves' hyperthyroidism. RNA transcripts provided the template for amplifying TCR beta CDR3 regions. HTBI-primed first-round RT-PCR preceded second-round multiplex PCR. TCRdb re-called the multiplex PCR reads through MiXCR, storing one row per CDR3 protein. The top ten clones hold 8.5% to 14% of a sample with about 1.1 million distinct CDR3 sequences, about 35% of them seen once. The sample taken for sequencing was peripheral blood or thyroid tissue (not recorded which). The receptors were gathered from an adult man with Graves' hyperthyroidism.

This clonotype was detected many times. The chain links TRBV9 to TRBJ1-1; D remains ambiguous. Germline V gene data show CDR1 as SGDLS and CDR2 as YYNGEE. This CDR3 is 13 amino acids long. The ends were cut back, 3 bases at V and 2 bases at J, with 8 bases in the middle. The CDR3 DNA reads TGTGCCAGCAGCGCCGCCCATAACACTGAAGCTTTCTTT. Amino acid sequence: CASSAAHNTEAFF.

This clonotype showed up many times. V is TRBV5-5 and J is TRBJ1-2; unclear D gene. The V and J ends lost 3 bases and 7 bases respectively, with 16 bases between them. The CDR3 contains 14 residues. Germline CDR1 reads SGHKS; CDR2 reads YYEKEE (reference sequence). CDR3 coding DNA: TGTGCCAGCAGCTCCTACGACGGGAATGGTGGCTACACCTTC. Its translation is CASSSYDGNGGYTF.

The gene calls are TRBV9 and TRBJ1-6; no firm D call. The CDR3 totals 15 residues. Looked up from germline, CDR1 is SGDLS and CDR2 is YYNGEE. V lost 3 bases and J 6 bases, leaving 13 bases between the germline ends. CDR3: CASSADPTGNSPLHF. CDR3 DNA: TGTGCCAGCAGCGCCGACCCGACGGGTAATTCACCCCTCCACTTT. Full variable domain (remainder filled in from reference TRBV9 and TRBJ1-6): DSGVTQTPKHLITATGQRVTLRCSPRSGDLSVYWYQQSLDQGLQFLIQYYNGEERAKGNILERFSAQQFPDLHSELNLSSLELGDSALYFCASSADPTGNSPLHFGNGTRLTVT.

This clonotype was recorded at least ten times. V gene TRBV9 combines with J gene TRBJ1-3; no clear D gene. The CDR3 length is 11 residues. The V gene lost 7 bases and the J gene lost 1 base, with 3 bases spanning the gap. The V gene's germline CDR1 is SGDLS and CDR2 YYNGEE. The CDR3 here is CASQSGNTIYF. CDR3 nucleotides: TGTGCCAGCCAGTCTGGAAACACCATATATTTT.

This clonotype was counted ten times or more. V and J are TRBV20-1 and TRBJ2-5, with a tentative D call TRBD2 (5 bases). Trimming took off 7 bases at V and 5 bases at J, with 11 bases between the two ends. Germline V gives CDR1 DFQATT, CDR2 SNEGSKA (reference sequence). The CDR3 consists of 11 residues. The CDR3 region has the DNA TGCAGTGGTGGCGGGTGGGAGACCCAGTACTTC. It encodes CSGGGWETQYF.

The chain is built from TRBV12-5 and TRBJ2-7; the match to TRBD1 covers 10 bases. V lost 3 bases and J lost 7; bases outside the gene matches: 21. The CDR3 consists of 19 residues. CDR1 is LGHNT and CDR2 is FRNRAP in the germline V gene. The CDR3 nucleotides read TGTGCTAGTGGTTTTCGCAGCACGTCAACCGGGACAGGGGTCTATGAGCAGTACTTC. Translating gives CASGFRSTSTGTGVYEQYF.

The chain links TRBV7-9 to TRBJ2-7; 12 bases align to TRBD2. This CDR3 comprises 16 residues. The J segment lost 3 bases and the V segment lost 5 bases, leaving 8 bases of the junction unmatched. Germline values: CDR1 SEHNR, CDR2 FQNEAQ (reference sequence). CDR3 region: CASSHLAGGPGYEQYF. The CDR3 DNA reads as TGTGCCAGCAGCCACCTAGCGGGAGGGCCCGGCTACGAGCAGTACTTC.

Note on this clonotype: One end of the junction fails to match germline, which may point to a read error. The chain has TRBV10-2 and TRBJ1-1, with no clear D. In germline, CDR1 is WSHSY, CDR2 SAAADI. The CDR3 contains 13 residues. The CDR3 DNA reads TGTGCCAGCAGCTATACAAGTAACACTGAAGCTTTCTTT. As protein: CASSYTSNTEAFF.

The chain joins TRBV5-6 to TRBJ1-1, with no clear D. Germline assignment: CDR1 SGHDT and CDR2 YYEEEE. V lost 10 bases to trimming and J lost 0 bases, with 16 bases between them. The CDR3 contains 14 residues. The CDR3 sequence is CAWSVSIMNTEAFF. CDR3 DNA sequence: TGTGCCTGGAGTGTAAGTATCATGAACACTGAAGCTTTCTTT.

In the case of this clonotype: A much larger clone differs from this one at a single base, so this may be a read error. The chain carries TRBV7-6 and TRBJ2-2; D remains unclear. The CDR3 is made up of 14 amino acids. CDR1 SGHVS and CDR2 FNYEAQ come from the germline V gene. V lost 5 bases and J lost 2, with 9 bases in between. The CDR3 DNA reads TGTGCCAGCAGCCAACAGCAAAACACCGGGGAGCTGTTTTTT. This translates into CASSQQQNTGELFF.

This clonotype was found many times. One end of the junction fails to match germline, which may point to a read error. The chain carries TRBV2 and TRBJ2-5, with D unclear. The germline V gene encodes CDR1 SNHLY and CDR2 FYNNEI. This CDR3 has 9 amino acids. DNA for the CDR3: TGTGCCAGCAGAGATCCCCTAATCTTC. Encoded protein: CASRDPLIF.